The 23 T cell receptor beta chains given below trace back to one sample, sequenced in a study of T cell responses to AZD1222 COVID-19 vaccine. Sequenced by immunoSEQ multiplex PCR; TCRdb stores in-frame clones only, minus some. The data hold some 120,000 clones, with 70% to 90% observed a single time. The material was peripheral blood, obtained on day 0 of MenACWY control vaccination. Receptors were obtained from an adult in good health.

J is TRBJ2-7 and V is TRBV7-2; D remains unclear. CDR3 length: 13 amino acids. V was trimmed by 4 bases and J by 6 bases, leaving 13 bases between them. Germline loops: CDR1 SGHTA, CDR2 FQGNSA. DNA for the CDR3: TGTGCCAGCAGCTCACAGTCGGGCAGCGAGCAGTACTTC. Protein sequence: CASSSQSGSEQYF.

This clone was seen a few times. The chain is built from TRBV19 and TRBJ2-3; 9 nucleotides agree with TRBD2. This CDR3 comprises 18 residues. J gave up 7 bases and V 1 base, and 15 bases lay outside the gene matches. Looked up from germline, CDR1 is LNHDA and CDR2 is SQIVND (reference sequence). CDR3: CASSIGFGAGGRMNTQYF. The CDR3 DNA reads TGTGCCAGTAGTATAGGTTTCGGAGCGGGGGGACGCATGAATACGCAGTATTTT.

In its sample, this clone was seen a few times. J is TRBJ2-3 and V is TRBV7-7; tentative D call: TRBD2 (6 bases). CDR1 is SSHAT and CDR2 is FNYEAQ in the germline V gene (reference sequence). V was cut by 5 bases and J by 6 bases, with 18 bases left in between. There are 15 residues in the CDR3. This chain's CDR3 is CASSRGRGLLDTQYF. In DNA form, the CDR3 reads TGTGCCAGCAGCCGGGGACGGGGGTTATTGGATACGCAGTATTTT.

As DNA, the CDR3 is TGTGCCAGCTCACCACCTCCGATAGGGAATGAGCAGTTCTTC. Its protein is CASSPPPIGNEQFF. The chain has TRBV18 and TRBJ2-1, with D hard to call. The germline V gene encodes CDR1 KGHSH and CDR2 LQKENI. CDR3 length equals 14 residues. V gave up 0 bases and J gave up 7 bases, with 10 bases separating them.

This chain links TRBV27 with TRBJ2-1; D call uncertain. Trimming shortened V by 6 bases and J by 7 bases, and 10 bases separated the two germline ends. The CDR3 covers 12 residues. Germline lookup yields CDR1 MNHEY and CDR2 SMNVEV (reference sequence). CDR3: CASRGMRNEQFF. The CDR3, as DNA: TGTGCCAGCAGGGGGATGAGGAATGAGCAGTTCTTC.

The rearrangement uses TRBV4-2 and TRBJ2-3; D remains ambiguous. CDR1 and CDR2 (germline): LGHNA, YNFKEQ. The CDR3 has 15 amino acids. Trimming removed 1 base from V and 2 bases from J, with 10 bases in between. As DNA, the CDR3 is TGTGCCAGCAGCCAAGCAGGCGGTCCCACAGATACGCAGTATTTT. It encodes CASSQAGGPTDTQYF.

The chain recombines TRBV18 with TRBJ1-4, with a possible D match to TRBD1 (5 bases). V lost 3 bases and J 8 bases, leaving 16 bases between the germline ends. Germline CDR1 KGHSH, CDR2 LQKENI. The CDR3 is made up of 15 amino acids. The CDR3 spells CASSPWAGPREKLFF. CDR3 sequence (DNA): TGTGCCAGCTCACCTTGGGCAGGGCCGCGCGAAAAACTGTTTTTT.

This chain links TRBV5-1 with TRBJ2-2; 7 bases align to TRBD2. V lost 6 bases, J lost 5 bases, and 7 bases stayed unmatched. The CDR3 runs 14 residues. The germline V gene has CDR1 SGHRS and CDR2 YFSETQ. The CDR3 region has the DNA TGCGCCAGCACCGGTCTGGGGGGGACCGGGGAGCTGTTTTTT. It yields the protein CASTGLGGTGELFF.

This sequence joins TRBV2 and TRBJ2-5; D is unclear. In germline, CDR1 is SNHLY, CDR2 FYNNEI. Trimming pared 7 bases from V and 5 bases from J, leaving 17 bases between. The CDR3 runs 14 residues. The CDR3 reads CASNSIETSETQYF. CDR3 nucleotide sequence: TGTGCCAGCAACTCGATTGAGACTTCTGAGACCCAGTACTTC.

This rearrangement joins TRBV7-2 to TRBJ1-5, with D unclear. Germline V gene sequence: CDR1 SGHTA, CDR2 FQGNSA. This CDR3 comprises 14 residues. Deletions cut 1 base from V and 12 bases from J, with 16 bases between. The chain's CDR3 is CASSLVGSSGDQHF. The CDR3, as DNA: TGTGCCAGCAGCTTAGTGGGGTCTTCAGGCGACCAGCATTTT. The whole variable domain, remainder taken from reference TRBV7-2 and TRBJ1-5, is GAGVSQSPSNKVTEKGKDVELRCDPISGHTALYWYRQSLGQGLEFLIYFQGNSAPDKSGLPSDRFSAERTGGSVSTLTIQRTQQEDSAVYLCASSLVGSSGDQHFGDGTRLSIL.

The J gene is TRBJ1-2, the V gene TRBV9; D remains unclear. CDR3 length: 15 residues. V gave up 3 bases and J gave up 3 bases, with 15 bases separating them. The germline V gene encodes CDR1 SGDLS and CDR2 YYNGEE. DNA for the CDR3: TGTGCCAGCAGCGCCACTCAGGTATTTGACTATGGCTACACCTTC. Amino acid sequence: CASSATQVFDYGYTF.

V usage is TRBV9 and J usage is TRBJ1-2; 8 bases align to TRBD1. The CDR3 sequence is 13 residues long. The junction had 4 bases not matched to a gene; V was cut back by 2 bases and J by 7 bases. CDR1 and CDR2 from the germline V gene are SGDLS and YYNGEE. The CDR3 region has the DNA TGTGCCAGCAGCGTGGACAGGGCGTCTGGCTACACCTTC. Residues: CASSVDRASGYTF.

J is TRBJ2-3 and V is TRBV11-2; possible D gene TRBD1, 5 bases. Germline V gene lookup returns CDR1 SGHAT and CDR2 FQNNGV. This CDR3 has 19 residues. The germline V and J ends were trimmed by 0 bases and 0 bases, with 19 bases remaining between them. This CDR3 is CASSLDPGSTFASTDTQYF. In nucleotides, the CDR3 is TGTGCCAGCAGCTTAGATCCAGGGTCAACGTTCGCTAGCACAGATACGCAGTATTTT. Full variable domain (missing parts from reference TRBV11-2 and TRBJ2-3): EAGVAQSPRYKIIEKRQSVAFWCNPISGHATLYWYQQILGQGPKLLIQFQNNGVVDDSQLPKDRFSAERLKGVDSTLKIQPAKLEDSAVYLCASSLDPGSTFASTDTQYFGPGTRLTVL.

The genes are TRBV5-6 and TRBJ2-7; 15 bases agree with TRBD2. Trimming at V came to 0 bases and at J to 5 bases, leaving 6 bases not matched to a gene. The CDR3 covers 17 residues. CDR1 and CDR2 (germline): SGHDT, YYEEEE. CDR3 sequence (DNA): TGTGCCAGCAGCTTGGGGCCGGGACTAGCGGGGGGTAACGAGCAGTACTTC. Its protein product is CASSLGPGLAGGNEQYF.

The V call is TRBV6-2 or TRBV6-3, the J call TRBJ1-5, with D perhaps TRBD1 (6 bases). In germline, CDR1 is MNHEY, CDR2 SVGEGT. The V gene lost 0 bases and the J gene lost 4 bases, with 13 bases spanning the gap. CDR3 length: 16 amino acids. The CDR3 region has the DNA TGTGCCAGCAGTTACTCGGGGGGGGCGGGGAATCAGCCCCAGCATTTT. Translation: CASSYSGGAGNQPQHF.

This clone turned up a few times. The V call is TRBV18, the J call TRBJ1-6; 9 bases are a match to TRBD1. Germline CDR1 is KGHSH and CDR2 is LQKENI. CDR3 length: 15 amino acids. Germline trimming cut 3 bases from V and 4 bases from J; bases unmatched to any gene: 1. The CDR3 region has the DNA TGTGCCAGCTCACCGGGACAGGGATATAATTCACCCCTCCACTTT. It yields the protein CASSPGQGYNSPLHF.

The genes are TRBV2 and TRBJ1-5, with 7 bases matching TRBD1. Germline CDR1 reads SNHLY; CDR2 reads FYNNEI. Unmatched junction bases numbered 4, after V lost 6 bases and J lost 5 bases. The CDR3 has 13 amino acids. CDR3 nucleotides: TGTGCCAGCAGCAGGGGGGTTCATCAGCCCCAGCATTTT. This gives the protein CASSRGVHQPQHF. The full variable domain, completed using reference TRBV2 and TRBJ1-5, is EPEVTQTPSHQVTQMGQEVILRCVPISNHLYFYWYRQILGQKVEFLVSFYNNEISEKSEIFDDQFSVERPDGSNFTLKIRSTKLEDSAMYFCASSRGVHQPQHFGDGTRLSIL.

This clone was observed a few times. The DNA for the CDR3 is TGTGCCAGTAATCAGCCGACGGAAGTGAACACTGAAGCTTTCTTT. Its protein product is CASNQPTEVNTEAFF. This sequence joins TRBV19 and TRBJ1-1; D is uncertain. Germline assignment: CDR1 LNHDA and CDR2 SQIVND (reference sequence). Trimming pared 7 bases from V and 0 bases from J, leaving 15 bases between. CDR3 length: 15 amino acids.

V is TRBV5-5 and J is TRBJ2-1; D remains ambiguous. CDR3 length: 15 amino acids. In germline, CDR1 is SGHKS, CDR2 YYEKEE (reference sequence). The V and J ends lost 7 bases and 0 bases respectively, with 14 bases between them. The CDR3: CASVEGPGSYNEQFF. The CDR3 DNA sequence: TGTGCCAGCGTCGAAGGGCCCGGCTCCTACAATGAGCAGTTCTTC.

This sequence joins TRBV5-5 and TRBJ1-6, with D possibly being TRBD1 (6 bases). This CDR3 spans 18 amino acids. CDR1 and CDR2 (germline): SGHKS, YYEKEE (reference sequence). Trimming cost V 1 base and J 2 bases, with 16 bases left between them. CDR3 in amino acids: CASSLPDSGGPYNSPLHF. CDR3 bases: TGTGCCAGCAGCTTGCCCGACTCGGGGGGCCCCTATAATTCACCCCTCCACTTT.

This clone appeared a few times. The CDR3 region has the DNA TGTGCCAGCAGAGCGACAGGGGGAGGCGAGCAGTACTTC. The encoded protein is CASRATGGGEQYF. V usage is TRBV25-1 and J usage is TRBJ2-7; 9 nucleotides agree with TRBD1. CDR1 is MGHDK, CDR2 SYGVNS, per germline. The CDR3 is 13 residues long. Unmatched junction bases numbered 6, after V lost 6 bases and J lost 6 bases.

CDR3 sequence: CASSQDPGQWPGEQYF. The CDR3 DNA reads as TGCGCCAGCAGCCAGGATCCGGGACAGTGGCCTGGCGAGCAGTACTTC. The rearrangement joins TRBV4-1 to TRBJ2-7; TRBD1 matches at 7 bases. This CDR3 contains 16 residues. Germline V gene lookup returns CDR1 MGHRA and CDR2 YSYEKL. V trimming: 3 bases; J trimming: 6 bases; junction bases outside the gene matches: 14.

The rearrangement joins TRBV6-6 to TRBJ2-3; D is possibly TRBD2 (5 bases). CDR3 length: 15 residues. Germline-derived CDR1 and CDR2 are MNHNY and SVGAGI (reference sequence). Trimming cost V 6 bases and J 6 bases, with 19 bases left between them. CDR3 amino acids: CASSPKSGIGDTQYF. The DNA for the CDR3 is TGTGCCAGCAGCCCTAAGTCCGGGATAGGGGATACGCAGTATTTT.